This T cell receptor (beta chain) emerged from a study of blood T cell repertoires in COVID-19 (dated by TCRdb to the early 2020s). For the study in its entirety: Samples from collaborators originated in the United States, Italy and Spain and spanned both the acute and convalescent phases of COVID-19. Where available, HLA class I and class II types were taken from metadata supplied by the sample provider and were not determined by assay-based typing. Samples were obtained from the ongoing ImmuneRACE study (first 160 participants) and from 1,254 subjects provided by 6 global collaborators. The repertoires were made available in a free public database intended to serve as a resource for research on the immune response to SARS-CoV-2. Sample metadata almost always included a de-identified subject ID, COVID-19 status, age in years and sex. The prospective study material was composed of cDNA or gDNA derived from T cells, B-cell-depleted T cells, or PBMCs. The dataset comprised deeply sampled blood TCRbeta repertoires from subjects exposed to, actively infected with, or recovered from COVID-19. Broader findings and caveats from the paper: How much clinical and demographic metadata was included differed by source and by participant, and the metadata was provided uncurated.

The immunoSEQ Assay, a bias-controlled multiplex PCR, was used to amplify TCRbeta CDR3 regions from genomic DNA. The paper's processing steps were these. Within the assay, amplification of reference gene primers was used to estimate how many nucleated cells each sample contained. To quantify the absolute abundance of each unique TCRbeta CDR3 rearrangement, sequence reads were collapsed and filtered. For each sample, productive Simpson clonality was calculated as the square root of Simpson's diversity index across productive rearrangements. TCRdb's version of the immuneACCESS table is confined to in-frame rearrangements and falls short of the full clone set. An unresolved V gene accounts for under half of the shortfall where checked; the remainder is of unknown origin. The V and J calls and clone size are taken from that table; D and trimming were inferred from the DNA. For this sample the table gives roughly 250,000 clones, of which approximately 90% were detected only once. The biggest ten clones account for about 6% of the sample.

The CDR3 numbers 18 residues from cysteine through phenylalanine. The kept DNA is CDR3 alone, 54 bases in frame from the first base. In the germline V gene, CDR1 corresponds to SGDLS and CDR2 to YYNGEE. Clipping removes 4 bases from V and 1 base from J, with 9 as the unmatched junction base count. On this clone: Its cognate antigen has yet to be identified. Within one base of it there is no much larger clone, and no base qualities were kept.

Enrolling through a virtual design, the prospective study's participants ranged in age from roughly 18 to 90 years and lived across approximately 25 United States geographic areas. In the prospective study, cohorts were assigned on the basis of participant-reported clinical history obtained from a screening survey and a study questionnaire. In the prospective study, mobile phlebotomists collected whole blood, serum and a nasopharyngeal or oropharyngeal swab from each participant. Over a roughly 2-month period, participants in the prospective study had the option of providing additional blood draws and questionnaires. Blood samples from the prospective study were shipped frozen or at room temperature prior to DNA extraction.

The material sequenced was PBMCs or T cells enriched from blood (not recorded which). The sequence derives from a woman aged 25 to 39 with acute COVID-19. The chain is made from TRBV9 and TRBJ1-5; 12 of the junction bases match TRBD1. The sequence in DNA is TGTGCCAGCAGCCCTCCGGGACAGGGGGCAGGGAGCAATCAGCCCCAGCATTTT. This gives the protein CASSPPGQGAGSNQPQHF.